The 14 T cell receptor beta chains below were found in one sample sequenced in a study of Ad26.COV2.S vaccination and SARS-CoV-2 variants. The treatment denotes: over 15 received Ad26.COV2.S at low or high dose, single or two shots; roughly five received placebo; per-sample allocation not given. Vaccine and placebo recipients were sampled on day 63 after the first injection. Profiling relied on immunoSEQ multiplex PCR, and the TCRdb table lists in-frame clones only, not all of them. The profile covers around 320,000 clones, with around 86% appearing a single time and roughly 3.6% taken by the ten largest. The sequencing used peripheral blood, collected in a trial of Ad26.COV2.S vaccine versus placebo. The origin of the receptors is a person aged 18-60 years who received the Ad26.COV2.S COVID-19 vaccine or a placebo.

The V call is TRBV6-1, the J call TRBJ1-6; maybe TRBD1 (6 bases). Germline CDR1 and CDR2: MNHNS and SASEGT. The CDR3 runs 16 residues. The ends were cut back, 4 bases at V and 7 bases at J, with 17 bases in the middle. CDR3 in amino acids: CASSGTDSFRNSPLHF. CDR3 nucleotides: TGTGCCAGCAGTGGGACAGACTCCTTCAGGAATTCACCCCTCCACTTT.

This chain joins TRBV27 and TRBJ1-6; D gene ambiguous. Deletions cut 6 bases from V and 0 bases from J, with 3 bases between. CDR1 and CDR2 from the germline V gene are MNHEY and SMNVEV (reference sequence). This CDR3 contains 13 residues. Written as DNA, the CDR3 is TGTGCCAGCAGGAGCTCCTATAATTCACCCCTCCACTTT. This encodes CASRSSYNSPLHF.

The chain combines TRBV30 with TRBJ2-7, with 8 positions matching TRBD1. The CDR3 is made up of 14 amino acids. V trimming: 3 bases; J trimming: 3 bases; junction bases outside the gene matches: 7. Germline V lookup: CDR1 GTSNPN, CDR2 SVGIG (reference sequence). The CDR3 protein is CAWSGKTGVYEQYF. DNA of the CDR3: TGTGCCTGGAGCGGGAAGACAGGGGTCTACGAGCAGTACTTC.

The chain joins TRBV27 to TRBJ2-1, with 8 bases identical to TRBD2. V shed 2 bases, J shed 0 bases, and the junction held 0 bases outside the gene matches. Per the germline V gene, CDR1 is MNHEY and CDR2 is SMNVEV (reference sequence). The CDR3 runs 15 residues. In nucleotides, the CDR3 is TGTGCCAGCAGTTTAGCGGGGGGCTCCTACAATGAGCAGTTCTTC. Residues: CASSLAGGSYNEQFF.

This clone was counted only a few times. The rearrangement uses TRBV27 and TRBJ1-5, with 7 bases that match TRBD1. J lost 1 base, V lost 5 bases, and 8 bases had no gene match. This CDR3 is 16 amino acids long. Germline CDR1 is MNHEY and CDR2 is SMNVEV (reference sequence). The CDR3 coding sequence is TGTGCCAGCAGTATCCTAGGGGGCGCAAGCAATCAGCCCCAGCATTTT. The encoded protein is CASSILGGASNQPQHF.

DNA for the CDR3: TGTGCCAGCAGTCAGGACAGGGATAGCAATCAGCCCCAGCATTTT. Residues: CASSQDRDSNQPQHF. V gene TRBV6-2 or TRBV6-3 combines with J gene TRBJ1-5, with 8 nucleotides matching TRBD1. CDR1 is MNHEY and CDR2 is SVGEGT in the germline V gene. V lost 5 bases to trimming and J lost 0 bases; unmatched junction nucleotides: 3. The CDR3 spans 15 residues.

This rearrangement joins TRBV5-1 to TRBJ2-7; D not resolved. This CDR3 is built from 13 residues. The V end was cut by 5 bases, the J end by 9 bases, with 18 bases between. Germline assignment: CDR1 SGHRS and CDR2 YFSETQ. In nucleotides, the CDR3 is TGCGCCAGCAGTCCAGGACCGTCTTATGGGCAGTACTTC. Its translation is CASSPGPSYGQYF.

The chain carries TRBV19 and TRBJ1-2, with D maybe TRBD1 (6 bases). Germline-derived CDR1 and CDR2 are LNHDA and SQIVND (reference sequence). Trimming took off 4 bases at V and 8 bases at J, with 14 bases between the two ends. The CDR3 runs 13 residues. CDR3 region: CASSNTRTAGYTF. CDR3 DNA sequence: TGTGCCAGTAGTAATACCCGGACAGCCGGCTACACCTTC.

The J gene is TRBJ2-1, the V gene TRBV19, with TRBD2 identical over 9 bases. The germline gives CDR1 LNHDA, CDR2 SQIVND (reference sequence). V was clipped by 1 base and J by 0 bases; unmatched bases: 7. The CDR3 spans 18 residues. The chain's CDR3 is CASSIGRRGGLSYNEQFF. The DNA for the CDR3 is TGTGCCAGTAGTATAGGGCGGCGGGGGGGCCTCTCCTACAATGAGCAGTTCTTC.

V gene TRBV25-1 combines with J gene TRBJ1-1; 10 bases agree with TRBD1. V was pared by 2 bases and J by 10 bases, with 13 bases of the junction left unmatched. The CDR3 spans 16 residues. In germline, CDR1 is MGHDK, CDR2 SYGVNS. The CDR3 protein is CASSELPTGGPVVAFF. DNA of the CDR3: TGTGCCAGCAGTGAACTACCGACAGGGGGCCCCGTGGTAGCTTTCTTT.

This sequence joins TRBV30 and TRBJ1-1; D gene uncertain. In germline, CDR1 is GTSNPN, CDR2 SVGIG (reference sequence). This CDR3 region has 15 residues. Trimming stripped 2 bases from V and 0 bases from J, with 13 bases between. CDR3 sequence: CAWSLRRLVNTEAFF. CDR3 bases: TGTGCCTGGAGTCTTAGGAGGTTGGTGAACACTGAAGCTTTCTTT. The entire variable domain, with the rest obtained from reference TRBV30 and TRBJ1-1, is as follows: SQTIHQWPATLVQPVGSPLSLECTVEGTSNPNLYWYRQAAGRGLQLLFYSVGIGQISSEVPQNLSASRPQDRQFILSSKKLLLSDSGFYLCAWSLRRLVNTEAFFGQGTRLTVV.

V gene TRBV20-1 combines with J gene TRBJ1-5, with D unresolved. The CDR3 sequence is 13 residues long. The germline V gene encodes CDR1 DFQATT and CDR2 SNEGSKA (reference sequence). V lost 3 bases and J lost 3, with 9 bases in between. CDR3 protein: CSASSAHNQPQHF. The CDR3 DNA sequence: TGCAGTGCTAGTTCGGCTCACAATCAGCCCCAGCATTTT.

J is TRBJ1-4 and V is TRBV5-1; perhaps TRBD1 as D (5 bases). This CDR3 region has 14 residues. Trimming took 4 bases from V and 4 from J, leaving 11 bases between them. Germline assignment: CDR1 SGHRS and CDR2 YFSETQ. The CDR3 nucleotides read TGCGCCAGCAGCCCCGGGACGGATAATGAAAAACTGTTTTTT. It is translated as CASSPGTDNEKLFF.

This clone was seen a handful of times. This sequence joins TRBV28 and TRBJ1-5; 7 bases are shared with TRBD1. The CDR3 length is 13 residues. From germline, CDR1 is MDHEN and CDR2 SYDVKM. V shed 6 bases, J shed 3 bases, and the junction held 2 bases outside the gene matches. The CDR3 protein is CASRTGNNQPQHF. CDR3 coding DNA: TGTGCCAGCAGGACAGGGAACAATCAGCCCCAGCATTTT.